The 26 T cell receptor beta chains given below trace back to one sample, sequenced in a study of sequential checkpoint blockade in melanoma. Clones were sequenced by immunoSEQ multiplex PCR, and TCRdb holds only the in-frame ones, with some missing. The sample has roughly 18,000 clones, more than 65% seen once; the top ten hold around 5%. Treatment denoted: randomized to nivolumab then ipilimumab (arm A) or the reverse (arm B). Sequenced here: tumor tissue (inferred from file names), sampled from a patient given nivolumab and ipilimumab in sequence. Receptors were obtained from a human donor with melanoma.

CDR3 in amino acids: CASSWDRSSYEQYF. The DNA for the CDR3 is TGCGCCAGCAGCTGGGACAGGAGCTCCTACGAGCAGTACTTC. The chain couples TRBV5-1 to TRBJ2-7; 8 bases align to TRBD1. Germline V gene lookup returns CDR1 SGHRS and CDR2 YFSETQ. V lost 3 bases, J lost 0 bases, and 2 bases stayed unmatched. This CDR3 is built from 14 residues.

CDR3 amino acids: CASSQTGGRYEQYF. In DNA form, the CDR3 reads TGTGCCAGCAGTCAAACCGGGGGGCGCTACGAGCAGTACTTC. The V call is TRBV14, the J call TRBJ2-7; weak D call: TRBD2 (7 bases). The CDR3 sequence is 14 residues long. V lost 6 bases, J lost 3 bases, and 15 bases lay in between. Germline V CDR1 and CDR2: SGHDN, FVKESK. Full variable domain (missing parts from reference TRBV14 and TRBJ2-7): EAGVTQFPSHSVIEKGQTVTLRCDPISGHDNLYWYRRVMGKEIKFLLHFVKESKQDESGMPNNRFLAERTGGTYSTLKVQPAELEDSGVYFCASSQTGGRYEQYFGPGTRLTVT.

The chain joins TRBV12-5 to TRBJ2-3, with D perhaps assigned TRBD1 or TRBD2 (5 bases each). Looked up from germline, CDR1 is LGHNT and CDR2 is FRNRAP. CDR3 length equals 13 residues. The germline V and J ends were trimmed by 3 bases and 9 bases, with 13 bases remaining between them. This CDR3 is CASGFPPGTTQYF. CDR3 coding DNA: TGTGCTAGTGGTTTCCCCCCGGGGACCACGCAGTATTTT. Full variable domain (missing parts from reference TRBV12-5 and TRBJ2-3): DARVTQTPRHKVTEMGQEVTMRCQPILGHNTVFWYRQTMMQGLELLAYFRNRAPLDDSGMPKDRFSAEMPDATLATLKIQPSEPRDSAVYFCASGFPPGTTQYFGPGTRLTVL.

DNA of the CDR3: TGTGCCAGCAGCTACAGGGGATACAACGAGCAGTACTTC. Protein product: CASSYRGYNEQYF. The rearrangement links TRBV6-8 to TRBJ2-7; 7 nucleotides align to TRBD1. Germline V gene data show CDR1 as MNHGY and CDR2 as SAAAGT. This CDR3 is built from 13 residues. Unmatched junction bases numbered 7, after V lost 6 bases and J lost 5 bases.

The chain has TRBV5-8 and TRBJ2-7, with D unresolved. Trimming cost V 2 bases and J 0 bases, with 12 bases left between them. The CDR3 length is 15 residues. Per germline, CDR1 SGHTS and CDR2 YDEGEE. The chain's CDR3 is CASSLTEGFSYEQYF. In DNA form, the CDR3 reads TGTGCCAGCAGCTTAACAGAAGGCTTCTCCTACGAGCAGTACTTC.

The CDR3 spells CASSQDLMGNSPLHF. DNA for the CDR3: TGTGCCAGCAGCCAGGATCTCATGGGTAATTCACCCCTCCACTTT. The V gene is TRBV14, the J gene TRBJ1-6; no clear D. Trimming took 3 bases from V and 6 from J, leaving 12 bases between them. This CDR3 contains 15 residues. In germline, CDR1 is SGHDN, CDR2 FVKESK.

The chain joins TRBV27 to TRBJ1-3; D is perhaps TRBD1 (5 bases). Trimming removed 5 bases from V and 2 bases from J, with 10 bases in between. CDR1 MNHEY and CDR2 SMNVEV come from the germline V gene (reference sequence). The CDR3 totals 14 residues. The CDR3, as DNA: TGTGCCAGCAGTCCCTGGGGGGCTGGAAACACCATATATTTT. Translating it yields CASSPWGAGNTIYF.

This chain uses TRBV18 with TRBJ1-4; the D gene is possibly TRBD1 (6 bases). The CDR3 sequence is 13 residues long. V was shortened by 6 bases and J by 5 bases, with 10 bases between the two germline ends. Germline assignment: CDR1 KGHSH and CDR2 LQKENI. This CDR3 reads CASSLDRNEKLFF. As DNA, the CDR3 is TGTGCCAGCTCCCTGGACAGAAATGAAAAACTGTTTTTT.

Comments on this clone: The sample contains more than one DNA sequence encoding this CDR3. This chain joins TRBV18 and TRBJ2-5; the match to TRBD1 covers 7 bases. Germline values: CDR1 KGHSH, CDR2 LQKENI. The CDR3 runs to 14 residues. After removal of 2 bases from V and 2 bases from J, the junction contained 2 bases not matched to a gene. The CDR3 DNA reads TGTGCCAGCTCACCAGGGACAGCACAAGAGACCCAGTACTTC. Translated: CASSPGTAQETQYF.

The rearrangement uses TRBV11-3 and TRBJ2-6, with a weak D call TRBD2 (6 bases). The germline gives CDR1 SGHNT, CDR2 YENEEA. With 5 bases removed from V and 1 base from J, the gap between germline ends came to 6 bases. This CDR3 spans 14 amino acids. In nucleotides, the CDR3 is TGTGCCAGCAGCGGGGGGTCTGGGGCCAACGTCCTGACTTTC. Its translation is CASSGGSGANVLTF. Filled out from reference TRBV11-3 and TRBJ2-6, the complete variable domain reads EAGVVQSPRYKIIEKKQPVAFWCNPISGHNTLYWYLQNLGQGPELLIRYENEEAVDDSQLPKDRFSAERLKGVDSTLKIQPAELGDSAVYLCASSGGSGANVLTFGAGSRLTVL.

The chain uses TRBV7-6 and TRBJ2-7, with D uncertain. Per germline, CDR1 SGHVS and CDR2 FNYEAQ. This CDR3 spans 17 amino acids. V was trimmed by 5 bases and J by 1 base, leaving 21 bases between them. The CDR3 coding sequence is TGTGCCAGCAGCCTCCGACCCGGGCATACCTTATCCTACGAGCAGTACTTC. Translation gives CASSLRPGHTLSYEQYF.

This chain connects TRBV14 to TRBJ2-7; D unclear. V was clipped by 1 base and J by 2 bases, with 3 bases between them. The CDR3 is 12 residues long. Looked up from germline, CDR1 is SGHDN and CDR2 is FVKESK. Here the CDR3 DNA reads TGTGCCAGCAGCCAAGGGACCTACGAGCAGTACTTC. Translating it yields CASSQGTYEQYF. Full variable domain (remainder filled in from reference TRBV14 and TRBJ2-7): EAGVTQFPSHSVIEKGQTVTLRCDPISGHDNLYWYRRVMGKEIKFLLHFVKESKQDESGMPNNRFLAERTGGTYSTLKVQPAELEDSGVYFCASSQGTYEQYFGPGTRLTVT.

The chain joins TRBV23-1 to TRBJ1-1; the D gene is possibly TRBD1 (5 bases). TRBV23-1 is an open reading frame whose function is uncertain. Trimming stripped 6 bases from V and 0 bases from J, with 14 bases between. The CDR3 is made up of 15 amino acids. The DNA for the CDR3 is TGCGCCAGCAGCTTAGGACACTCCATGAACACTGAAGCTTTCTTT. Translation: CASSLGHSMNTEAFF.

The V and J genes are TRBV29-1 and TRBJ2-1; possible D gene TRBD2, 6 bases. The V end was cut by 5 bases, the J end by 4 bases, with 21 bases between. The CDR3 length is 16 residues. Germline lookup yields CDR1 SQVTM and CDR2 ANQGSEA. Here the CDR3 DNA reads TGCAGCGTTTCTACCCAGCTAGCGCAAGGGTACAATGAGCAGTTCTTC. Translation gives CSVSTQLAQGYNEQFF.

V and J are TRBV12-5 and TRBJ1-3, with D unclear. CDR1 and CDR2 (germline): LGHNT, FRNRAP. The CDR3 length is 18 residues. The ends were cut back, 0 bases at V and 4 bases at J, with 19 bases in the middle. The CDR3 protein is CASGLVAGSSGPGNTIYF. The CDR3 DNA sequence: TGTGCTAGTGGTTTGGTGGCCGGTTCCTCTGGGCCCGGAAACACCATATATTTT.

This clone was detected a few times. The gene calls are TRBV12-5 and TRBJ2-7; TRBD2 might be the D (7 bases). This CDR3 contains 18 residues. Germline CDR1 and CDR2: LGHNT and FRNRAP. Trimming cost V 1 base and J 2 bases, with 21 bases left between them. Here the CDR3 reads CASGLALSRGAIPYEQYF. The CDR3 DNA reads as TGTGCTAGTGGTTTGGCACTTAGTCGGGGGGCCATTCCCTACGAGCAGTACTTC.

CDR3 protein: CASSRTTGGGTDTQYF. CDR3 nucleotides: TGCGCCAGCAGCCGGACGACAGGGGGCGGCACAGATACGCAGTATTTT. The V call is TRBV5-1, the J call TRBJ2-3; TRBD1 aligns across 10 bases. Germline lookup yields CDR1 SGHRS and CDR2 YFSETQ. The CDR3 consists of 16 residues. The V segment lost 4 bases and the J segment 1 base; nucleotides outside the gene matches: 6.

This clone was counted between two and nine times. The chain combines TRBV7-6 with TRBJ1-4; D is unclear. The CDR3 runs 14 residues. Germline V gene lookup returns CDR1 SGHVS and CDR2 FNYEAQ. Trimming shortened V by 5 bases and J by 0 bases, and 7 bases separated the two germline ends. The CDR3 loop is CASSVTATNEKLFF. For the CDR3, the DNA is TGTGCCAGCAGCGTGACTGCAACTAATGAAAAACTGTTTTTT.

This clone was counted only a few times. The chain recombines TRBV9 with TRBJ2-5; TRBD1 might be the D (6 bases). CDR1 SGDLS and CDR2 YYNGEE come from the germline V gene. Trimming pared 7 bases from V and 4 bases from J, leaving 17 bases between. The CDR3 loop spans 14 amino acids. The CDR3 region is CASGKRGSGETQYF. The DNA for the CDR3 is TGTGCCAGCGGGAAGAGGGGGAGTGGAGAGACCCAGTACTTC.

CDR3 loop: CASGPHTDTQYF. The CDR3 nucleotides are TGTGCTAGTGGTCCTCACACAGATACGCAGTATTTT. J is TRBJ2-3 and V is TRBV12-5; D is undetermined. Trimming took off 5 bases at V and 2 bases at J, with 5 bases between the two ends. From germline, CDR1 is LGHNT and CDR2 FRNRAP. This CDR3 has 12 amino acids.

The chain joins TRBV7-8 to TRBJ1-5; 9 bases are a match to TRBD1. Germline CDR1 is SGHVS and CDR2 is FQNEAQ. The trim removed 3 bases at V and 1 base at J, leaving 7 bases unmatched. The CDR3 is 17 residues long. CDR3 loop: CASSFTTGTGSNQPQHF. CDR3 sequence (DNA): TGTGCCAGCAGCTTCACGACCGGGACAGGGAGCAATCAGCCCCAGCATTTT.

This clone was seen only once. This chain connects TRBV6-8 to TRBJ1-4; 8 bases are shared with TRBD1. CDR1 and CDR2 from the germline V gene are MNHGY and SAAAGT. The CDR3 spans 14 residues. The V segment lost 6 bases and the J segment 13 bases; nucleotides outside the gene matches: 13. As DNA, the CDR3 is TGTGCCAGCAGCACCGGACAGGGTGGGACGGGACTGTTTTTT. It yields the protein CASSTGQGGTGLFF.

The genes are TRBV6-7 and TRBJ1-3; D is unresolved. TRBV6-7 is assigned to the ORF class and has an uncertain function. The V gene lost 10 bases and the J gene lost 0 bases, with 13 bases spanning the gap. The CDR3 sequence is 14 residues long. The CDR3 DNA reads as TGTGCCACCATCGACCGTCGCTCTGGAAACACCATATATTTT. It codes for CATIDRRSGNTIYF.

The V gene is TRBV7-8, the J gene TRBJ2-3; 11 positions agree with TRBD1. The CDR3 has 16 residues. Losses at the gene ends were 5 bases for V and 3 bases for J; bases not matched to a gene: 7. Germline loops: CDR1 SGHVS, CDR2 FQNEAQ. CDR3 in DNA: TGTGCCAGCAGCCTGAGGACAGGGGGCGGAACAGATACGCAGTATTTT. Residues: CASSLRTGGGTDTQYF.

The J gene is TRBJ1-2, the V gene TRBV30, with D perhaps matching TRBD1 (6 bases). The germline V gene encodes CDR1 GTSNPN and CDR2 SVGIG (reference sequence). The V and J ends lost 3 bases and 6 bases respectively, with 17 bases between them. CDR3 length: 14 amino acids. The CDR3 DNA is TGTGCCTGGAGCGAACGATTTTCAGGGGATGGCTACACCTTC. Translation: CAWSERFSGDGYTF.

This chain joins TRBV18 and TRBJ1-3, with D possibly being TRBD1 (6 bases). Per germline, CDR1 KGHSH and CDR2 LQKENI. Trimming took off 3 bases at V and 4 bases at J, with 22 bases between the two ends. This CDR3 contains 18 residues. The CDR3 coding sequence is TGTGCCAGCTCACCGCCCGGACCAGGGGCTGCGTACGGAAACACCATATATTTT. The encoded protein is CASSPPGPGAAYGNTIYF.